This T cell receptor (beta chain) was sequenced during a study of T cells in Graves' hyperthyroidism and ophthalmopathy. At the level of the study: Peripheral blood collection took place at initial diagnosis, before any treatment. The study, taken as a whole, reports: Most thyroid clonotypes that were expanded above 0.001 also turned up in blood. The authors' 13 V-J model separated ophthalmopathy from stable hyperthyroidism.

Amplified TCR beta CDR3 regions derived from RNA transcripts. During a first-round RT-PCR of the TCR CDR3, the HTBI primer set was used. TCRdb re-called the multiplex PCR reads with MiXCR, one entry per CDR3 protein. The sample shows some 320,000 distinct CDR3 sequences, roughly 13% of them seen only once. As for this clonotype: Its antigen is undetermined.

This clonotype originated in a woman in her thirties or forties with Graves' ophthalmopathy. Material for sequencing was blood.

The CDR3 here is CASSLRGPREETQYF. DNA of the CDR3: TGTGCCAGCAGCTTACGGGGCCCGCGGGAGGAGACCCAGTACTTC. V and J are TRBV7-2 and TRBJ2-5; 7 nucleotides match TRBD2. With 2 bases clipped from V and 5 bases from J, the junction kept 8 bases outside the gene matches. Germline values: CDR1 SGHTA, CDR2 FQGNSA. The CDR3 has 15 residues.